This T cell receptor beta chain was sequenced for a study of cytomegalovirus exposure and HLA in healthy donors. The primer mix had 60 Vbeta and 13 Jbeta primers. The table came from immunoSEQ multiplex PCR; TCRdb's copy has only in-frame clones and leaves some out. The sample includes 200,000 to 300,000 clones, almost 85% of them seen just once. The sequenced material came from PBMCs. This TCR came from a woman between 40 and 55 years old in good health and CMV-seropositive.

Here the CDR3 reads CATSRGGTGGYNTEAFF. Written as DNA, the CDR3 is TGTGCCACCAGCAGAGGAGGGACAGGGGGCTATAACACTGAAGCTTTCTTT. The chain joins TRBV15 to TRBJ1-1; 12 bases are a match to TRBD1. The CDR3 runs to 17 residues. Germline CDR1 and CDR2: LNHNV and YYDKDF (reference sequence). The V gene end was trimmed by 1 base and the J gene end by 2 bases; junction bases not matched to a gene: 5.